What follows are 21 T cell receptor beta chains derived from one specimen sequenced in a study of PD-1 blockade in mismatch repair-deficient tumors. Sequencing used immunoSEQ multiplex PCR; TCRdb keeps in-frame clones, though not all of them. The sample lists tens of thousands of clones; over 75% were seen once. Source: peripheral blood, taken 12 weeks after starting pembrolizumab. Every receptor here comes from an adult with mismatch repair-deficient cancer.

V is TRBV7-8 and J is TRBJ1-3; tentative D call: TRBD1 (6 bases). CDR1 and CDR2 from the germline V gene are SGHVS and FQNEAQ. The CDR3 sequence is 15 residues long. V was shortened by 5 bases and J by 4 bases, with 15 bases between the two germline ends. CDR3 amino acids: CASSPIQGSGNTIYF. As DNA, the CDR3 is TGTGCCAGCAGCCCCATACAGGGATCCGGAAACACCATATATTTT.

The chain combines TRBV19 with TRBJ1-2; D perhaps matches TRBD1 (5 bases). Germline V gives CDR1 LNHDA, CDR2 SQIVND (reference sequence). V gave up 5 bases and J gave up 8 bases, with 21 bases separating them. The CDR3 sequence is 15 residues long. The CDR3 is CASSRSYGTRGGYTF. The CDR3 nucleotides are TGTGCCAGTAGTCGATCCTACGGGACCCGGGGAGGCTACACCTTC.

The chain uses TRBV5-1 and TRBJ1-1; the D is unclear. The V gene's germline CDR1 is SGHRS and CDR2 YFSETQ. Trimming left V 0 bases short and J 13 bases short, with 10 bases between. The CDR3 is 11 amino acids. The CDR3 region is CASSLGSWGFF. The CDR3 nucleotides are TGCGCCAGCAGCTTGGGATCCTGGGGTTTCTTT.

The chain links TRBV19 to TRBJ2-5, with 8 nucleotides matching TRBD1. J lost 2 bases, V lost 8 bases, and 10 bases had no gene match. This CDR3 has 15 residues. The germline CDR1 and CDR2 sequences are LNHDA and SQIVND (reference sequence). Here the CDR3 DNA reads TGTGCCAGTGGACCGGGACAGGCGAGACAAGAGACCCAGTACTTC. Encoded protein: CASGPGQARQETQYF.

The genes are TRBV15 and TRBJ2-2; D ambiguous. V lost 3 bases and J lost 3, with 11 bases in between. In germline, CDR1 is LNHNV, CDR2 YYDKDF (reference sequence). The CDR3 runs 15 residues. Here the CDR3 DNA reads TGTGCCACCAGCAGCCCCCCTGGGCACACCGGGGAGCTGTTTTTT. Residues: CATSSPPGHTGELFF.

The V and J genes are TRBV27 and TRBJ2-7; TRBD2 agrees at 13 bases. After removal of 4 bases from V and 4 bases from J, the junction contained 1 base not matched to a gene. This CDR3 has 14 amino acids. Germline V gene data show CDR1 as MNHEY and CDR2 as SMNVEV (reference sequence). The CDR3 protein is CASSWTSGGYEQYF. CDR3 DNA: TGTGCCAGCAGTTGGACTAGCGGGGGTTACGAGCAGTACTTC.

This chain uses TRBV4-3 with TRBJ2-7; D remains ambiguous. The CDR3 loop spans 16 amino acids. The germline gives CDR1 LGHNA, CDR2 YSLEER. Trimming shortened V by 1 base and J by 2 bases, and 15 bases separated the two germline ends. The CDR3 nucleotides read TGCGCCAGCAGCCAAGTCGTCGTTAGCTTGGCCTACGAGCAGTACTTC. It is translated as CASSQVVVSLAYEQYF.

The CDR3 nucleotides read TGCGCCAGCAGCGAAGTTGACAGGTACTCCTACGAGCAGTACTTC. The encoded protein is CASSEVDRYSYEQYF. V and J are TRBV5-1 and TRBJ2-7; possible D gene TRBD1, 6 bases. CDR1 is SGHRS, CDR2 YFSETQ, per germline. The CDR3 contains 15 residues. The germline V and J ends were trimmed by 4 bases and 0 bases, with 14 bases remaining between them.

This clone was seen only a few times. The genes are TRBV15 and TRBJ2-3; unclear D gene. V shed 1 base and J shed 1 base, with 0 bases lying between them. Looked up from germline, CDR1 is LNHNV and CDR2 is YYDKDF (reference sequence). The CDR3 extends over 12 amino acids. CDR3 sequence reads: CATSRGTDTQYF. The CDR3 region has the DNA TGTGCCACCAGCAGAGGCACAGATACGCAGTATTTT.

Details on this clone: The sample holds other DNA sequences that translate to the same CDR3. The chain recombines TRBV4-3 with TRBJ2-7; D may be TRBD1 or TRBD2 (5 bases each). Germline lookup yields CDR1 LGHNA and CDR2 YSLEER. V lost 0 bases and J 6 bases, leaving 9 bases between the germline ends. The CDR3 sequence is 13 residues long. CDR3 coding DNA: TGCGCCAGCAGCCAAGAGGTGGGACGCGAGCAGTACTTC. Translation: CASSQEVGREQYF.

This rearrangement joins TRBV2 to TRBJ2-1; 8 bases are a match to TRBD2. The CDR3 totals 13 residues. Germline CDR1 and CDR2: SNHLY and FYNNEI. J gave up 6 bases and V 7 bases, and 5 bases lay outside the gene matches. As DNA, the CDR3 is TGTGCCAGCATCCCCGGGACTAGCAATGAGCAGTTCTTC. Translation gives CASIPGTSNEQFF.

The chain couples TRBV5-1 to TRBJ2-1; a weak D match, TRBD2 (5 bases). Germline lookup yields CDR1 SGHRS and CDR2 YFSETQ. CDR3 length: 18 residues. V was pared by 4 bases and J by 2 bases, with 22 bases between. CDR3 nucleotides: TGCGCCAGCAGCCTCCCGGGCCAGCGGCTGATCACCTACAATGAGCAGTTCTTC. Protein sequence: CASSLPGQRLITYNEQFF.

This clone appeared a single time. The gene calls are TRBV9 and TRBJ2-2; TRBD2 agrees at 8 bases. This CDR3 is built from 15 residues. Losses at the gene ends were 1 base for V and 1 base for J; bases not matched to a gene: 0. Germline assignment: CDR1 SGDLS and CDR2 YYNGEE. The CDR3, as DNA: TGTGCCAGCAGCGTACTAGCGGGGAACACCGGGGAGCTGTTTTTT. It encodes CASSVLAGNTGELFF. The variable domain in full, completed from reference TRBV9 and TRBJ2-2, reads DSGVTQTPKHLITATGQRVTLRCSPRSGDLSVYWYQQSLDQGLQFLIQYYNGEERAKGNILERFSAQQFPDLHSELNLSSLELGDSALYFCASSVLAGNTGELFFGEGSRLTVL.

The V and J genes are TRBV2 and TRBJ1-2; D not certain. This CDR3 spans 14 amino acids. V was cut by 2 bases and J by 4 bases, with 11 bases left in between. Germline lookup yields CDR1 SNHLY and CDR2 FYNNEI. As DNA, the CDR3 is TGTGCCAGCAGTGAAAGAAAAGGCGTCTATGGCTACACCTTC. Protein product: CASSERKGVYGYTF.

The V call is TRBV9, the J call TRBJ1-1, with TRBD1 matching 7 bases. This CDR3 has 15 residues. Germline assignment: CDR1 SGDLS and CDR2 YYNGEE. Trimming cost V 0 bases and J 2 bases; bases outside gene matches: 4. CDR3 sequence reads: CASSVEAGGNTEAFF. In nucleotides, the CDR3 is TGTGCCAGCAGCGTAGAGGCAGGGGGAAACACTGAAGCTTTCTTT.

V usage is TRBV2 and J usage is TRBJ2-1, with TRBD2 identical over 10 bases. CDR3 size: 15 residues. Losses at the gene ends were 8 bases for V and 6 bases for J; bases not matched to a gene: 10. Germline CDR1 and CDR2: SNHLY and FYNNEI. The CDR3 DNA reads TGTGCCAGCGGGCAGCTAGCGGGAGCCAGCAATGAGCAGTTCTTC. This gives the protein CASGQLAGASNEQFF.

The chain links TRBV15 to TRBJ2-7, with D possibly TRBD1 on 6 matching bases. CDR1 LNHNV and CDR2 YYDKDF come from the germline V gene (reference sequence). The CDR3 is made up of 14 amino acids. V was trimmed by 0 bases and J by 2 bases, leaving 8 bases between them. The CDR3 region has the DNA TGTGCCACCAGCAGAGAAGGGACAACCTACGAGCAGTACTTC. Amino acid sequence: CATSREGTTYEQYF. The full variable domain, completed using reference TRBV15 and TRBJ2-7, is DAMVIQNPRYQVTQFGKPVTLSCSQTLNHNVMYWYQQKSSQAPKLLFHYYDKDFNNEADTPDNFQSRRPNTSFCFLDIRSPGLGDTAMYLCATSREGTTYEQYFGPGTRLTVT.

The V and J genes are TRBV5-1 and TRBJ2-5, with 8 bases lining up with TRBD1. The junction had 7 bases not matched to a gene; V was cut back by 0 bases and J by 3 bases. This CDR3 comprises 16 residues. Germline assignment: CDR1 SGHRS and CDR2 YFSETQ. The CDR3 here is CASSLVGTDREETQYF. CDR3 bases: TGCGCCAGCAGCTTGGTCGGGACGGACAGGGAAGAGACCCAGTACTTC.

CDR3 protein: CASSFRTQTYEQYF. The CDR3 coding sequence is TGTGCCAGCAGCTTTAGGACCCAAACCTACGAGCAGTACTTC. This chain links TRBV7-9 with TRBJ2-7; the D is unclear. V lost 3 bases and J 2 bases, leaving 11 bases between the germline ends. Germline V gives CDR1 SEHNR, CDR2 FQNEAQ (reference sequence). The CDR3 is 14 residues long.

This sequence joins TRBV9 and TRBJ2-1; D remains ambiguous. CDR1 is SGDLS, CDR2 YYNGEE, per germline. The CDR3 loop spans 13 amino acids. Trimming shortened V by 0 bases and J by 5 bases, and 6 bases separated the two germline ends. CDR3 bases: TGTGCCAGCAGCGTAGTAGGTGACAATGAGCAGTTCTTC. Protein: CASSVVGDNEQFF. The variable domain in full, completed from reference TRBV9 and TRBJ2-1, reads DSGVTQTPKHLITATGQRVTLRCSPRSGDLSVYWYQQSLDQGLQFLIQYYNGEERAKGNILERFSAQQFPDLHSELNLSSLELGDSALYFCASSVVGDNEQFFGPGTRLTVL.

This rearrangement joins TRBV28 to TRBJ1-4; TRBD1 might be the D (6 bases). Germline-derived CDR1 and CDR2 are MDHEN and SYDVKM. The CDR3 is made up of 14 amino acids. Deletions cut 2 bases from V and 8 bases from J, with 12 bases between. The DNA of the CDR3 is TGTGCCAGCAGTTTAAACAGGGTAGGGGAAAAACTGTTTTTT. It is translated as CASSLNRVGEKLFF.